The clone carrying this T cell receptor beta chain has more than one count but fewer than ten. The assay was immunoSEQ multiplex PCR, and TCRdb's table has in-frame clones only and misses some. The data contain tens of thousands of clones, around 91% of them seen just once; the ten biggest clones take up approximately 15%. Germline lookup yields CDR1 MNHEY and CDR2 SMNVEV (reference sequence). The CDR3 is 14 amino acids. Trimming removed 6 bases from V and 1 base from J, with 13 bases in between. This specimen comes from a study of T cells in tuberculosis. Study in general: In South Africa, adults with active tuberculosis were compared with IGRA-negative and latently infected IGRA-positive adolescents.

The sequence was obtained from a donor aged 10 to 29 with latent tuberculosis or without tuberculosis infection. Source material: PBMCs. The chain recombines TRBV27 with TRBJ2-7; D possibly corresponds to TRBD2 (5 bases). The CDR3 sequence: CASRDGGGSYEQYF. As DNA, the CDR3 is TGTGCCAGCAGGGACGGAGGCGGATCCTACGAGCAGTACTTC.